These 25 T cell receptor beta chains share one sample of origin, sequenced in a study of sequential checkpoint blockade in melanoma. Profiling relied on immunoSEQ multiplex PCR, and the TCRdb table lists in-frame clones only, not all of them. The table includes 3,600 or so clones, 55% to 75% detected once. Treatment denoted: randomized to nivolumab then ipilimumab (arm A) or the reverse (arm B). The sample was CD8+ T cells sorted from blood (inferred from file names), taken from a patient given nivolumab and ipilimumab in sequence. These receptors came from a human donor with melanoma.

The chain carries TRBV27 and TRBJ2-7, with 11 bases aligning to TRBD2. CDR3 length: 12 residues. J gave up 6 bases and V 5 bases, and 0 bases lay outside the gene matches. From germline, CDR1 is MNHEY and CDR2 SMNVEV (reference sequence). The CDR3 spells CASSGLAGEQYF. CDR3 nucleotide sequence: TGTGCCAGCAGTGGACTAGCGGGCGAGCAGTACTTC.

This CDR3 is CASSSLAGVYEQYF. The CDR3 nucleotides are TGTGCCAGTAGTTCCCTAGCGGGGGTCTACGAGCAGTACTTC. The chain joins TRBV19 to TRBJ2-7, with TRBD2 matching over 10 bases. V shed 5 bases and J 3 bases; nucleotides not matched to a gene: 4. The CDR3 length is 14 residues. The germline V gene encodes CDR1 LNHDA and CDR2 SQIVND (reference sequence).

This chain joins TRBV4-3 and TRBJ1-6; 7 bases match TRBD1. CDR3 length equals 16 residues. V trimming: 6 bases; J trimming: 3 bases; junction bases outside the gene matches: 8. Germline V lookup: CDR1 LGHNA, CDR2 YSLEER. The CDR3 sequence is CASRSEQGNYNSPLHF. DNA of the CDR3: TGCGCCAGCAGGTCGGAACAGGGGAACTATAATTCACCCCTCCACTTT.

The V call is TRBV2, the J call TRBJ2-2; 8 positions match TRBD1. Germline loops: CDR1 SNHLY, CDR2 FYNNEI. The CDR3 length is 16 residues. The junction had 9 bases not matched to a gene; V was cut back by 8 bases and J by 1 base. The CDR3, as DNA: TGTGCCAGCGGGGGGCCGGGACAGGAGAACACCGGGGAGCTGTTTTTT. Its protein product is CASGGPGQENTGELFF.

This clone was observed a few times. As DNA, the CDR3 is TGTGCCAGCAGCTTAAGGCCCGCAGGGGACAGGGAATCTTATAGCAATCAGCCCCAGCATTTT. As protein: CASSLRPAGDRESYSNQPQHF. The chain uses TRBV7-8 and TRBJ1-5, with 9 bases lining up with TRBD1. The CDR3 runs to 21 residues. Germline CDR1 reads SGHVS; CDR2 reads FQNEAQ. Germline trimming cut 2 bases from V and 0 bases from J; bases unmatched to any gene: 17. The full variable domain, rest sourced from reference TRBV7-8 and TRBJ1-5, is GAGVSQSPRYKVAKRGQDVALRCDPISGHVSLFWYQQALGQGPEFLTYFQNEAQLDKSGLPSDRFFAERPEGSVSTLKIQRTQQEDSAVYLCASSLRPAGDRESYSNQPQHFGDGTRLSIL.

The table lists this clone with a count of one. This chain uses TRBV4-1 with TRBJ1-2; D is perhaps TRBD1 (6 bases). This CDR3 comprises 12 residues. Trimming left V 7 bases short and J 6 bases short, with 12 bases between. CDR1 and CDR2 from the germline V gene are MGHRA and YSYEKL. CDR3 sequence (DNA): TGCGCCAGCAAAGGACAGATAGATGGCTACACCTTC. As protein: CASKGQIDGYTF.

Comment on this clone: A single base is all that separates this from a far larger clone, so a read error is likely. The chain links TRBV5-4 to TRBJ2-2; 15 bases line up with TRBD2. The CDR3 length is 19 residues. Unmatched junction bases numbered 10, after V lost 4 bases and J lost 3 bases. Per germline, CDR1 SGHNT and CDR2 YYREEE (reference sequence). The CDR3 nucleotides are TGTGCCAGCAGCGGGCCTCCGGGACTAGCGGGAGGCGACACCGGGGAGCTGTTTTTT. Amino acid sequence: CASSGPPGLAGGDTGELFF. Full variable domain (rest looked up from reference TRBV5-4 and TRBJ2-2): ETGVTQSPTHLIKTRGQQVTLRCSSQSGHNTVSWYQQALGQGPQFIFQYYREEENGRGNFPPRFSGLQFPNYSSELNVNALELDDSALYLCASSGPPGLAGGDTGELFFGEGSRLTVL.

This chain connects TRBV27 to TRBJ2-5; D might be TRBD1 (5 bases). Near its end, the DNA agrees better with TRBJ2-7, so the J call may be wrong. Germline V gene lookup returns CDR1 MNHEY and CDR2 SMNVEV (reference sequence). The CDR3 loop spans 14 amino acids. The CDR3 region is CASSDSVSSYEQYF. CDR3 coding DNA: TGTGCCAGCAGTGACAGCGTTAGCTCCTACGAGCAGTACTTC.

V usage is TRBV2 and J usage is TRBJ1-2; D remains unclear. Germline V CDR1 and CDR2: SNHLY, FYNNEI. The V end was cut by 6 bases, the J end by 3 bases, with 11 bases between. CDR3 length: 13 residues. The CDR3 loop reads CASSVQRHYGYTF. The CDR3, as DNA: TGTGCCAGCAGCGTCCAGCGACACTATGGCTACACCTTC.

This clone showed up just a few times. The chain carries TRBV7-9 and TRBJ1-1; 9 bases line up with TRBD1. V shed 5 bases and J 5 bases; nucleotides not matched to a gene: 3. The germline gives CDR1 SEHNR, CDR2 FQNEAQ (reference sequence). CDR3 length: 13 residues. CDR3 sequence: CASSPGTGTEAFF. Written as DNA, the CDR3 is TGTGCCAGCAGCCCCGGGACAGGGACTGAAGCTTTCTTT.

By sample fraction, this clone is large. This chain joins TRBV7-9 and TRBJ1-1; 10 nucleotides line up with TRBD1. V shed 1 base, J shed 0 bases, and the junction held 5 bases outside the gene matches. This CDR3 has 17 residues. Germline-derived CDR1 and CDR2 are SEHNR and FQNEAQ (reference sequence). Here the CDR3 reads CASSLGTGGYLNTEAFF. CDR3 coding DNA: TGTGCCAGCAGCTTAGGGACAGGGGGTTATCTGAACACTGAAGCTTTCTTT.

V and J are TRBV13 and TRBJ1-1; D gene uncertain. Germline CDR1 and CDR2: PRHDT and FYEKMQ (reference sequence). The germline V and J ends were trimmed by 2 bases and 4 bases, with 14 bases remaining between them. The CDR3 loop spans 15 amino acids. This CDR3 reads CASSLLSSRGTEAFF. The CDR3 nucleotides are TGTGCCAGCAGCTTACTATCATCGCGGGGCACTGAAGCTTTCTTT.

V and J are TRBV9 and TRBJ2-3; D possibly corresponds to TRBD1 (6 bases). Germline CDR1 and CDR2: SGDLS and YYNGEE. V lost 0 bases, J lost 6 bases, and 14 bases lay in between. CDR3 length: 15 amino acids. CDR3 region: CASSVGAAGEDTQYF. The DNA of the CDR3 is TGTGCCAGCAGCGTAGGAGCGGCAGGGGAGGATACGCAGTATTTT.

This chain links TRBV7-9 with TRBJ1-2, with D maybe TRBD1 (5 bases). Germline lookup yields CDR1 SEHNR and CDR2 FQNEAQ (reference sequence). CDR3 size: 13 residues. The V and J ends lost 3 bases and 4 bases respectively, with 9 bases between them. The CDR3 DNA reads as TGTGCCAGCAGCTTCCAGACAGCCTATGGCTACACCTTC. Translating gives CASSFQTAYGYTF.

The V call is TRBV7-9, the J call TRBJ2-7, with D uncertain. Trimming removed 3 bases at V and 3 bases at J, with 9 bases between. From germline, CDR1 is SEHNR and CDR2 FQNEAQ (reference sequence). This CDR3 contains 13 residues. The CDR3 sequence is CASSFENVYEQYF. The DNA of the CDR3 is TGTGCCAGCAGCTTCGAGAACGTCTACGAGCAGTACTTC.

The chain joins TRBV9 to TRBJ2-7; no definite D call. Trimming removed 2 bases from V and 5 bases from J, with 11 bases in between. This CDR3 comprises 13 residues. The germline V gene encodes CDR1 SGDLS and CDR2 YYNGEE. CDR3 DNA sequence: TGTGCCAGCAGCGTGCTACCCGAGGACGAGCAGTACTTC. Encoded protein: CASSVLPEDEQYF.

About this clone itself: Germline and junction disagree at one end, which may indicate a read error. The rearrangement links TRBV7-9 to TRBJ2-2; TRBD2 is a possible D gene (6 bases). The germline V gene has CDR1 SEHNR and CDR2 FQNEAQ (reference sequence). The length of the CDR3 is 17 residues. The CDR3 loop is CASSPPRRDFEHRGAVF. CDR3 DNA sequence: TGTGCCAGCAGCCCCCCCCGCCGGGACTTCGAACACCGGGGAGCTGTTTTT.

A few counts support this clone. The chain combines TRBV25-1 with TRBJ1-1; a possible D gene is TRBD1 (6 bases). V was pared by 1 base and J by 8 bases, with 11 bases between. CDR3 length: 13 amino acids. Germline CDR1 reads MGHDK; CDR2 reads SYGVNS. CDR3 sequence (DNA): TGTGCCAGCAGTGAATCTTTGAGGGGGGAAGCTTTCTTT. Translating it yields CASSESLRGEAFF.

V usage is TRBV10-3 and J usage is TRBJ1-1; no firm D call. Trimming took off 4 bases at V and 1 base at J, with 7 bases between the two ends. Germline V CDR1 and CDR2: ENHRY, SYGVKD. This CDR3 is 13 amino acids long. DNA of the CDR3: TGTGCCATCAGTGGGAACAGGAACACTGAAGCTTTCTTT. Its protein is CAISGNRNTEAFF.

The rearrangement uses TRBV20-1 and TRBJ2-2; D uncertain. CDR1 is DFQATT and CDR2 is SNEGSKA in the germline V gene (reference sequence). The CDR3 is made up of 11 amino acids. V lost 6 bases and J 7 bases, leaving 9 bases between the germline ends. In DNA, the CDR3 is TGCAGTGCCTTGAGGAACGGGGAGCTGTTTTTT. Amino acids: CSALRNGELFF.

The chain recombines TRBV7-6 with TRBJ1-1; 7 bases fit TRBD1. V was clipped by 5 bases and J by 1 base; unmatched bases: 10. The germline V gene has CDR1 SGHVS and CDR2 FNYEAQ. This CDR3 has 16 amino acids. The CDR3 DNA follows: TGTGCCAGCAGCCAACCCAGGGGGAGTGGGAACACTGAAGCTTTCTTT. Protein sequence: CASSQPRGSGNTEAFF.

V usage is TRBV30 and J usage is TRBJ2-7, with TRBD2 matching over 7 bases. Per the germline V gene, CDR1 is GTSNPN and CDR2 is SVGIG (reference sequence). Unmatched junction bases numbered 2, after V lost 0 bases and J lost 3 bases. There are 13 residues in the CDR3. Here the CDR3 DNA reads TGTGCCTGGAGTGTATCTAGCGGCTACGAGCAGTACTTC. Translated: CAWSVSSGYEQYF.

This clone came up a few times. The J gene is TRBJ2-5, the V gene TRBV5-1, with D maybe TRBD1 (6 bases). The end of the DNA aligns better with TRBJ2-7, so the J call may be wrong. Per the germline V gene, CDR1 is SGHRS and CDR2 is YFSETQ. This CDR3 has 14 residues. The DNA for the CDR3 is TGCGCCAGCAGCTTGTTTCAGGGGCCCTACGAGCAGTACTTC. Encoded protein: CASSLFQGPYEQYF.

There are a few counts of this clone. The chain carries TRBV7-2 and TRBJ2-7, with D maybe TRBD2 (6 bases). CDR3 length equals 14 residues. Per germline, CDR1 SGHTA and CDR2 FQGNSA. V was pared by 5 bases and J by 3 bases, with 14 bases between. The CDR3 protein is CASSVAGRFYEQYF. The CDR3 DNA sequence: TGTGCCAGCAGCGTTGCGGGGCGTTTCTACGAGCAGTACTTC.

V gene TRBV19 combines with J gene TRBJ2-5; 8 bases align to TRBD2. The CDR3 runs to 16 residues. The junction had 9 bases not matched to a gene; V was cut back by 1 base and J by 5 bases. Germline CDR1 and CDR2: LNHDA and SQIVND (reference sequence). Here the CDR3 reads CASSIGGVASGETQYF. The CDR3 DNA reads as TGTGCCAGTAGTATAGGAGGGGTGGCTAGCGGGGAGACCCAGTACTTC.